This T cell receptor beta chain was documented in a study of beta chain features in type 1 diabetes. Looking at the study overall: Age and gender were similar between patients and healthy donors, as were cell yields. Broader study findings: Significant though moderate, a shortening of TCRB CDR3s appeared in all four CD4+ subsets of Type 1 diabetes patients. In comparison with healthy donors, patients had naive, central memory and Treg TCRB repertoires that appeared more similar.

One heparinised blood draw, averaging about 116 mL, came from each donor. Since all of the isolated RNA was reverse transcribed, expressed TCRB transcripts were what got sequenced. Generated by immunoSEQ multiplex PCR, the TCRdb table keeps only in-frame clones and is missing some. Among hundreds of thousands of clones listed, about a sixth were seen once. This clone has just a few counts. Its matching antigen is unknown. The TCR originated in a woman in her late teens or twenties in good health. The sequencing input was naive CD4+ T cells from blood.

The CDR3 DNA reads TGTGCCATCAGAGCGGAGGGGGGGGATACGCAGTATTTT. Translation: CAIRAEGGDTQYF. The chain employs TRBV10-3 and TRBJ2-3; the D gene is possibly TRBD2 (7 bases). Per the germline V gene, CDR1 is ENHRY and CDR2 is SYGVKD. Trimming took 6 bases from V and 6 from J, leaving 13 bases between them. CDR3 size: 13 residues.